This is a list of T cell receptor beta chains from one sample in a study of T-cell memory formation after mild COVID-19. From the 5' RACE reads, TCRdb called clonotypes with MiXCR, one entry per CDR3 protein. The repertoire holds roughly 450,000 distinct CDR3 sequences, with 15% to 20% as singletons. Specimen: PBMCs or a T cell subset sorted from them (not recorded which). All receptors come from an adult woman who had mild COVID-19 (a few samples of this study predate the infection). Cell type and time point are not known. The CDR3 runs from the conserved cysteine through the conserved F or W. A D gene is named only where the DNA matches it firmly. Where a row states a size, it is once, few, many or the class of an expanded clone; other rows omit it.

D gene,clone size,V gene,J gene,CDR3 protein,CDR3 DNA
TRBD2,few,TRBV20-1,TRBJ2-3,CSARTGLAGGRYLTDTQYF,TGCAGTGCTAGAACGGGACTAGCGGGAGGCCGCTATCTCACAGATACGCAGTATTTT
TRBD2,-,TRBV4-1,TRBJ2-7,CASSQGPRPGLPYEQYF,TGCGCCAGCAGCCAAGGTCCTAGGCCGGGACTACCCTACGAGCAGTACTTC
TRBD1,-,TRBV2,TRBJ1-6,CASFHRQGPYNSPLHF,TGTGCCAGCTTCCATAGACAGGGGCCCTATAATTCACCCCTCCACTTT
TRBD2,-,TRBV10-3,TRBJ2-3,CAISLQRGVLGDTQYF,TGTGCCATCAGTTTACAACGGGGGGTCCTTGGAGATACGCAGTATTTT
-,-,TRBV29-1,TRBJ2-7,CSVEVRADEQYF,TGCAGCGTTGAAGTTCGGGCAGACGAGCAGTACTTC
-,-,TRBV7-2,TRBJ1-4,CASSLDGGANEKLFF,TGTGCCAGCAGCTTAGACGGGGGAGCTAATGAAAAACTGTTTTTT
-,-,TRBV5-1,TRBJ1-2,CASSLGGNNYGYTF,TGCGCCAGCAGCTTGGGGGGAAACAACTATGGCTACACCTTC
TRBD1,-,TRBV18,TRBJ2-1,CASSLEPGQGANNEQFF,TGTGCCAGCTCACTTGAACCGGGACAGGGGGCAAACAATGAGCAGTTCTTC
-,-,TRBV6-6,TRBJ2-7,CASSQETGVYEQYF,TGTGCCAGCAGCCAGGAGACAGGAGTCTACGAGCAGTACTTC
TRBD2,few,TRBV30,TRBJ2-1,CAWSGTSGTREQFF,TGTGCCTGGTCCGGGACTAGCGGGACCCGGGAGCAGTTCTTC
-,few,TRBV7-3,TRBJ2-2,CASSPVGGSLSGELFF,TGTGCCAGCAGCCCTGTGGGGGGCTCGTTATCCGGGGAGCTGTTTTTT
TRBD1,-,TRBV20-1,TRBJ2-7,CSARDSLGQGNSYEQYF,TGCAGTGCTAGAGATTCACTCGGACAGGGAAACTCCTACGAGCAGTACTTC
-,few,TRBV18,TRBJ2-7,CASSPPGTPLYEQYF,TGTGCCAGCTCACCACCCGGGACACCACTCTACGAGCAGTACTTC
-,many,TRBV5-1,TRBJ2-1,CASSSEGGSYNEQFF,TGCGCCAGCAGCTCCGAGGGGGGCTCCTACAATGAGCAGTTCTTC
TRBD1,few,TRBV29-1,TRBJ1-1,CSVPTGGSEAFF,TGCAGCGTTCCCACAGGGGGCTCTGAAGCTTTCTTT
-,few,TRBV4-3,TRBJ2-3,CASSRTSYTDTQYF,TGCGCCAGCAGCCGTACCTCCTACACAGATACGCAGTATTTT
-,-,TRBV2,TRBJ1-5,CASSSPRVRQPQHF,TGTGCCAGCAGTAGTCCCAGGGTCAGGCAGCCCCAGCATTTT
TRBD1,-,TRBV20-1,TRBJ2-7,CSARERDSYTEEQYF,TGCAGTGCTAGAGAGAGGGACAGTTATACGGAAGAGCAGTACTTC
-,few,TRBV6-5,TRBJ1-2,CASSYSYRELLRSF,TGTGCCAGCAGTTACTCGTACAGGGAGTTACTTCGTTCCTTC
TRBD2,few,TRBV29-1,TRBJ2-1,CSVEGGLAGVSSYNEQFF,TGCAGCGTTGAAGGGGGACTAGCGGGGGTGAGCTCCTACAATGAGCAGTTCTTC
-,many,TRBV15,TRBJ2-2,CATSSRQAGTGELFF,TGTGCCACCAGCTCCCGACAGGCCGGGACCGGGGAGCTGTTTTTT
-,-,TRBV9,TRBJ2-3,CASSVEGRTDTQYF,TGTGCCAGCAGCGTAGAAGGGAGAACAGATACGCAGTATTTT
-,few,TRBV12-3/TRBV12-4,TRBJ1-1,CASNEDNWNGEAFF,TGTGCCAGCAACGAAGACAACTGGAACGGTGAAGCTTTCTTT
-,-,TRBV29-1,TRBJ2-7,CSVEYETLFSYEQYF,TGCAGCGTTGAGTACGAGACTCTCTTCTCCTACGAGCAGTACTTC
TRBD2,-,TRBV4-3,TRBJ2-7,CASSRFSGSGSYEQYF,TGCGCCAGCAGCCGATTTAGCGGGAGCGGTTCCTACGAGCAGTACTTC
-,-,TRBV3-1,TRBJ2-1,CASSQGGLSYNEQFF,TGTGCCAGCAGCCAGGGGGGCCTCAGCTACAATGAGCAGTTCTTC
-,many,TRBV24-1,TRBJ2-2,CATSGNAGELFF,TGTGCCACCAGTGGAAATGCCGGGGAGCTGTTTTTT
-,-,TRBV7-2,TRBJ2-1,CASSLVPSAYNEQFF,TGTGCCAGCAGCTTAGTACCTAGCGCGTACAATGAGCAGTTCTTC
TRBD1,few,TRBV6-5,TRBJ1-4,CASSYSWDRSNEKLFF,TGTGCCAGCAGTTACTCGTGGGACAGGAGTAATGAAAAACTGTTTTTT
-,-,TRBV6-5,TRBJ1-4,CASSSISGVANEKLFF,TGTGCCAGCAGTTCCATTTCAGGGGTTGCTAATGAAAAACTGTTTTTT
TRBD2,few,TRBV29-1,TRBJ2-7,CSVRGAGLANPRDEQYF,TGCAGCGTCCGTGGGGCGGGACTAGCGAACCCAAGGGACGAGCAGTACTTC
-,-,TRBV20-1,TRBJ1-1,CSASEGWNTEAFF,TGCAGTGCTAGTGAGGGTTGGAACACTGAAGCTTTCTTT
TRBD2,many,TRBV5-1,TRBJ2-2,CASSPRLAGATGELFF,TGCGCCAGCAGCCCTCGACTAGCGGGAGCGACCGGGGAGCTGTTTTTT
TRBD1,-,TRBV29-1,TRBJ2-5,CSVCYLTGTGAQETQYF,TGCAGCGTATGCTATCTGACCGGGACAGGGGCTCAAGAGACCCAGTACTTC
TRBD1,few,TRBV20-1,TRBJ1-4,CSASTGVREKLFF,TGCAGTGCTTCAACAGGGGTACGCGAAAAACTGTTTTTT
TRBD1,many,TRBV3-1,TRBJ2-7,CASSQDPGTGGDEQYF,TGTGCCAGCAGCCAAGACCCCGGGACAGGGGGCGACGAGCAGTACTTC
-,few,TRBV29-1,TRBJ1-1,CSVEDLPANTEAFF,TGCAGCGTTGAAGATCTTCCAGCGAACACTGAAGCTTTCTTT
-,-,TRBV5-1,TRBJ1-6,CASSGEYNSPLHF,TGCGCCAGCAGTGGAGAATATAATTCACCCCTCCACTTT
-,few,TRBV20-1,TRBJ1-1,CSARSRESMSTEAFF,TGCAGCGCCCGGTCAAGGGAGAGTATGAGCACTGAAGCTTTCTTT
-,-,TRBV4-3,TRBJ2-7,CASSPRGTPFLYEQYF,TGCGCCAGCAGCCCAAGGGGGACCCCGTTTCTATACGAGCAGTACTTC
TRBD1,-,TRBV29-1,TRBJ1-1,CSGSRDSRSSTEAFF,TGCAGCGGCTCCCGGGACAGCCGTTCGAGCACTGAAGCTTTCTTT
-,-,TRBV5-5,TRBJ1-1,CASSPDNTMNTEAFF,TGTGCCAGCAGCCCGGACAATACAATGAACACTGAAGCTTTCTTT
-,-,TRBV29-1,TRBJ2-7,CSYTEGSYEQYF,TGCAGCTACACGGAGGGCTCCTACGAGCAGTACTTC
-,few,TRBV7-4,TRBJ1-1,CASSWGDGMNTEAFF,TGTGCCAGCAGCTGGGGGGACGGAATGAACACTGAAGCTTTCTTT
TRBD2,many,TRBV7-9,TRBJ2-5,CASSQSSGSQETQYF,TGTGCCAGCAGCCAGAGTAGCGGGAGCCAAGAGACCCAGTACTTC
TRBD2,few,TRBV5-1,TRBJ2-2,CASMAGGNTGELFF,TGCGCCAGCATGGCGGGGGGGAACACCGGGGAGCTGTTTTTT
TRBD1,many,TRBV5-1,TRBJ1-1,CASSFGQGKAFF,TGCGCCAGCAGCTTTGGACAGGGAAAAGCTTTCTTT
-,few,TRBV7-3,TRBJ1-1,CASGSEGNTEAFF,TGTGCCAGCGGGAGCGAAGGGAACACTGAAGCTTTCTTT